A selection of T cell receptor beta chains follows, all from one sample in a study of T cells in localized non-small cell lung cancer. The repertoire was sequenced with immunoSEQ multiplex PCR; TCRdb's copy has only in-frame clones and lacks some. The table records about 2,600 clones, roughly a third of them present only once. Source: lung tumor tissue, taken before any cancer treatment. The source of these receptors is a man aged 35 to 69 with stage I lung adenocarcinoma. Both conserved end residues are part of each CDR3. Fields, in order: CDR3 protein, CDR3 DNA, V gene, D gene, clone size, J gene. The D gene is left open where the match is weak. Clone size, where shown, is once, few, many, or a class for clones that have expanded.

CDR3 protein: CASSSRTGSYEQYF
CDR3 DNA: TGTGCCAGCAGTTCCCGGACAGGGAGCTACGAGCAGTACTTC
V gene: TRBV6-8
D gene: TRBD1
clone size: .
J gene: TRBJ2-7

CDR3 protein: CASSVTGGVNNEKLFF
CDR3 DNA: TGTGCCAGCAGCGTGACGGGCGGGGTGAATAATGAAAAACTGTTTTTT
V gene: TRBV9
D gene: .
clone size: .
J gene: TRBJ1-4

CDR3 protein: CSVGPATGELFF
CDR3 DNA: TGCAGCGTTGGTCCCGCCACCGGGGAGCTGTTTTTT
V gene: TRBV29-1
D gene: .
clone size: once
J gene: TRBJ2-2

CDR3 protein: CASSQDRGTGGAAGYTF
CDR3 DNA: TGCGCCAGCAGCCAAGATAGAGGGACAGGGGGCGCAGCTGGCTACACCTTC
V gene: TRBV4-1
D gene: TRBD1
clone size: .
J gene: TRBJ1-2

CDR3 protein: CASSQDVGNSYEQYF
CDR3 DNA: TGCGCCAGCAGCCAAGATGTAGGAAACTCCTACGAGCAGTACTTC
V gene: TRBV1
D gene: .
clone size: few
J gene: TRBJ2-7

CDR3 protein: CASQLAGDSETQYF
CDR3 DNA: TGTGCCAGCCAACTAGCGGGAGACAGCGAGACCCAGTACTTC
V gene: TRBV19
D gene: TRBD2
clone size: .
J gene: TRBJ2-5

CDR3 protein: CASGLATLARSSYNEQFF
CDR3 DNA: TGTGCTAGTGGTTTGGCCACACTAGCGAGAAGCTCCTACAATGAGCAGTTCTTC
V gene: TRBV12-5
D gene: TRBD2
clone size: few
J gene: TRBJ2-1

CDR3 protein: CASSQQGTMNTEAFF
CDR3 DNA: TGTGCCAGCAGTCAACAGGGGACCATGAACACTGAAGCTTTCTTT
V gene: TRBV11-3
D gene: TRBD1
clone size: large
J gene: TRBJ1-1

CDR3 protein: CASSPGGTAHYEQYF
CDR3 DNA: TGTGCCAGCTCACCGGGAGGTACAGCTCACTACGAGCAGTACTTC
V gene: TRBV18
D gene: .
clone size: .
J gene: TRBJ2-7

CDR3 protein: CASSFPGADTQYF
CDR3 DNA: TGTGCCAGCAGCTTCCCGGGGGCGGATACGCAGTATTTT
V gene: TRBV14
D gene: .
clone size: .
J gene: TRBJ2-3

CDR3 protein: CSVARRVSGYNEQFF
CDR3 DNA: TGCAGCGTTGCCCGCCGGGTCAGCGGATACAATGAGCAGTTCTTC
V gene: TRBV29-1
D gene: .
clone size: .
J gene: TRBJ2-1

CDR3 protein: CASSPTGTGGTDTQYF
CDR3 DNA: TGTGCTAGCAGCCCCACCGGGACAGGGGGCACAGATACGCAGTATTTT
V gene: TRBV7-7
D gene: TRBD1
clone size: .
J gene: TRBJ2-3

CDR3 protein: CASSLESSYNEQFF
CDR3 DNA: TGCGCCAGCAGCTTGGAGAGCTCCTACAATGAGCAGTTCTTC
V gene: TRBV5-1
D gene: .
clone size: once
J gene: TRBJ2-1